This T cell receptor (beta chain) was identified during a study of blood T cell repertoires in COVID-19. The V and J ends lost 3 bases and 5 bases, in that order; junction bases with no gene match: 5. Per the germline V gene, CDR1 is SGHRS and CDR2 is YFSETQ. CDR3 length: 14 residues. Produced via immunoSEQ multiplex PCR; TCRdb's table is partial and in-frame only. The table has 370,000 or so clones, more than 70% seen once. Clinical histories supplied by participants themselves formed the basis of cohort assignment. What the recovered Cohort 3 donors had was two negative PCRs, clearance, or symptom resolution.

Sequenced sample: PBMCs or T cells enriched from blood (not recorded which). The gene calls are TRBV5-1 and TRBJ1-1, with 9 bases lining up with TRBD1. The receptor was isolated from a young man who had recovered from COVID-19. The CDR3 DNA reads as TGCGCCAGCAGCTACCCGGGACAGGGAACTGAAGCTTTCTTT. Amino acids: CASSYPGQGTEAFF.